A selection of T cell receptor beta chains follows, all from one sample in a study of blood T cell repertoires in COVID-19. The repertoire was sequenced with immunoSEQ multiplex PCR; TCRdb's copy has only in-frame clones and lacks some. This repertoire shows 300,000 to 350,000 clones, about 90% found once; its top ten account for approximately 0.99%. The sequenced material came from PBMCs or T cells enriched from blood (not recorded which). The receptors here all came from a woman aged 30 to 39 who had recovered from COVID-19. CDR3s include the opening cysteine and the closing phenylalanine or tryptophan. D genes are given only for firm matches. Only part of the rows carry a size: once, few, many, or a class if the clone is expanded.

V gene	J gene	D gene	CDR3 length	clone size	CDR3 protein	CDR3 DNA
TRBV4-1	TRBJ2-3	NA	15	few	CASSQGQAKTDTQYF	TGCGCCAGCAGCCAAGGACAGGCCAAAACAGATACGCAGTATTTT
TRBV12-5	TRBJ1-6	TRBD1	16	NA	CASGLVAGGARPPLHF	TGTGCTAGTGGTTTGGTGGCAGGGGGCGCGAGGCCACCCCTCCACTTT
TRBV25-1	TRBJ1-1	NA	14	NA	CASSVTAMNTEAFF	TGTGCCAGCAGTGTAACAGCCATGAACACTGAAGCTTTCTTT
TRBV3-1/TRBV3-2	TRBJ1-4	NA	16	NA	CASSQEQGMSAEKLFF	TGTGCCAGCAGCCAAGAACAGGGTATGTCAGCTGAAAAACTGTTTTTT
TRBV30	TRBJ2-1	TRBD2	15	NA	CAWRRSRGAYNEQFF	TGTGCCTGGAGAAGGTCGCGGGGGGCCTACAATGAGCAGTTCTTC
TRBV3-1/TRBV3-2	TRBJ2-1	NA	15	once	CASSQDWGSYNEQFF	TGTGCCAGCAGCCAAGATTGGGGCAGCTACAATGAGCAGTTCTTC
TRBV12-3/TRBV12-4	TRBJ2-1	NA	13	NA	CASSFGPPQGQFF	TGTGCCAGCAGTTTTGGCCCCCCACAGGGGCAGTTCTTC
TRBV7-8	TRBJ1-5	NA	14	NA	CASRKAAGNQPQHF	TGTGCCAGCAGAAAAGCGGCGGGCAATCAGCCCCAGCATTTT
TRBV29-1	TRBJ1-2	NA	12	NA	CSVGGGASGYTF	TGCAGCGTTGGAGGGGGGGCAAGCGGCTACACCTTC
TRBV11-2	TRBJ1-6	TRBD1	16	NA	CASSLVGQGIASPLHF	TGTGCCAGCAGCTTAGTAGGACAGGGGATAGCTTCACCCCTCCACTTT
TRBV19	TRBJ1-5	NA	13	NA	CASKRTEDQPQHF	TGTGCCAGTAAACGGACAGAGGATCAGCCCCAGCATTTT
TRBV7-8	TRBJ2-1	NA	15	NA	CASSSRQKTYNEQFF	TGTGCCAGCAGCTCTCGACAGAAGACCTACAATGAGCAGTTCTTC
TRBV21-1	TRBJ2-7	NA	13	NA	CASSKGTGSEQYF	TGTGCCAGCAGCAAAGGAACGGGGAGCGAGCAGTACTTC
TRBV21-1	TRBJ2-7	NA	17	NA	CASTKTKPGQGPYEQYF	TGTGCCAGCACCAAGACCAAACCGGGACAGGGCCCCTACGAGCAGTACTTC
TRBV7-2	TRBJ2-5	TRBD1	14	NA	CASSFDRGEETQYF	TGTGCCAGCAGCTTCGACAGGGGTGAAGAGACCCAGTACTTC
TRBV5-1	TRBJ2-2	NA	14	NA	CASSLQGLNGELFF	TGCGCCAGCAGCTTGCAGGGGCTCAACGGGGAGCTGTTTTTT
TRBV6-1	TRBJ2-7	TRBD1	14	NA	CASSEGTGGYEQYF	TGTGCCAGCAGTGAAGGGACAGGGGGCTACGAGCAGTACTTC
TRBV7-8	TRBJ1-2	TRBD1	15	NA	CASSPRQGGPYGYTF	TGTGCCAGCAGCCCCCGACAGGGGGGTCCGTATGGCTACACCTTC
TRBV6-1	TRBJ1-2	NA	15	NA	CASSEHGQGNYGYTF	TGTGCCAGCAGTGAACACGGGCAGGGGAACTATGGCTACACCTTC
TRBV28	TRBJ2-5	TRBD1	15	once	CASRSSTGTGDTQYF	TGTGCCAGCAGAAGCAGTACGGGGACAGGGGACACCCAGTACTTC
TRBV10-3	TRBJ2-5	TRBD2	15	NA	CAISGGAGDQETQYF	TGTGCCATCAGCGGTGGGGCGGGAGACCAAGAGACCCAGTACTTC
TRBV28	TRBJ2-6	NA	17	NA	CASSSGTRISGANVLTF	TGTGCCAGCAGCTCCGGGACACGGATCTCTGGGGCCAACGTCCTGACTTTC
TRBV7-6	TRBJ1-1	TRBD1	15	NA	CASSSWTGPTTEAFF	TGTGCCAGCAGCTCCTGGACAGGGCCGACCACTGAAGCTTTCTTT
TRBV27	TRBJ1-1	NA	14	NA	CASSLYQENTEAFF	TGTGCCAGCAGTTTATATCAGGAGAACACTGAAGCTTTCTTT
TRBV19	TRBJ1-2	NA	15	few	CASSTAAQGPYGYTF	TGTGCCAGTAGTACGGCCGCACAGGGACCCTATGGCTACACCTTC
TRBV9	TRBJ2-1	TRBD2	12	NA	CASSLTGGEQFF	TGTGCCAGCAGCCTGACGGGGGGTGAGCAGTTCTTC
TRBV25-1	TRBJ2-7	TRBD1	16	NA	CASSESGTGRSYEQYF	TGTGCCAGCAGTGAGTCCGGGACAGGGCGCTCCTACGAGCAGTACTTC
TRBV15	TRBJ1-5	NA	15	NA	CATDPGTRGNQPQHF	TGTGCCACCGATCCCGGGACACGTGGCAATCAGCCCCAGCATTTT
TRBV7-9	TRBJ1-2	NA	14	NA	CASSLGGGAIGYTF	TGTGCCAGCAGCCTGGGGGGAGGGGCAATTGGCTACACCTTC
TRBV27	TRBJ1-1	NA	12	NA	CATRGPGTEAFF	TGTGCCACCAGGGGCCCCGGAACTGAAGCTTTCTTT
TRBV5-3	TRBJ1-4	NA	17	few	CARSPAGGSGNYEKLFF	TGTGCCAGAAGCCCGGCGGGGGGTTCGGGGAACTATGAAAAACTGTTTTTT
TRBV28	TRBJ2-3	TRBD1	15	NA	CASSSSDRAADTQYF	TGTGCCAGCAGTTCGTCGGACAGGGCTGCAGATACGCAGTATTTT
TRBV18	TRBJ1-5	NA	14	NA	CASSLQGPGQPQHF	TGTGCCAGCTCACTGCAGGGGCCGGGGCAGCCCCAGCATTTT
TRBV7-9	TRBJ1-5	NA	13	NA	CASSDSGNQPQHF	TGTGCCAGCAGCGACAGCGGCAATCAGCCCCAGCATTTT
TRBV5-1	TRBJ1-2	NA	15	NA	CASSSEQSSLLGYTF	TGCGCCAGCAGCTCTGAACAGTCGTCGCTATTGGGCTACACCTTC
TRBV30	TRBJ2-5	TRBD2	16	NA	CAWSHSLDGGQETQYF	TGTGCCTGGAGCCACTCCCTAGACGGGGGGCAAGAGACCCAGTACTTC
TRBV19	TRBJ2-1	TRBD2	22	NA	CASSIVVEAGGVTSSSYNEQFF	TGTGCCAGTAGTATAGTGGTTGAAGCGGGGGGGGTCACTTCTAGCTCCTACAATGAGCAGTTCTTC
TRBV11-2	TRBJ1-1	NA	12	NA	CASSSAVQMAFF	TGTGCCAGCAGCTCGGCGGTTCAGATGGCTTTCTTT
TRBV19	TRBJ1-2	NA	15	NA	CASSIVDRRNYGYTF	TGTGCCAGTAGTATAGTAGACAGAAGGAACTATGGCTACACCTTC
TRBV11-2	TRBJ1-6	NA	15	NA	CASSPRTGLHSPLHF	TGTGCCAGCAGCCCACGGACGGGACTCCATTCACCCCTCCACTTT
TRBV10-3	TRBJ2-7	NA	15	NA	CAVRGFRAETYEQYF	TGTGCCGTGCGGGGCTTCCGCGCCGAAACCTACGAGCAGTACTTC
TRBV28	TRBJ1-2	NA	13	NA	CASSQQAMSGYTF	TGTGCCAGCAGTCAACAGGCGATGAGTGGCTACACCTTC
TRBV6-5	TRBJ2-7	NA	13	once	CASSLQGSYEQYF	TGTGCCAGCAGCCTACAGGGCTCCTACGAGCAGTACTTC
TRBV24-1	TRBJ2-2	NA	12	NA	CATASNTGELFF	TGTGCCACGGCATCGAACACCGGGGAGCTGTTTTTT
TRBV7-2	TRBJ1-6	TRBD1	13	NA	CASSLGGVQTLHF	TGTGCCAGCAGCCTAGGGGGCGTTCAAACCCTCCACTTT
TRBV10-2	TRBJ1-6	NA	14	NA	CASSGGVGNSPLHF	TGCGCCAGCAGTGGCGGAGTAGGAAATTCACCCCTCCACTTT